One sample yielded the 5 T cell receptor beta chains listed below, sequenced in a study of cytomegalovirus exposure and HLA in healthy donors. With 60 Vbeta and 13 Jbeta primers, the PCR was carried out. TCRdb's copy holds only in-frame clones and misses some; the assay was immunoSEQ multiplex PCR. Counted here are 150,000 to 200,000 clones, over 65% occurring once; the ten biggest clones make up under 2.5%. The sequenced material came from PBMCs. The receptors shown here come from a man in his 60s in good health and CMV-seronegative.

V and J are TRBV6-4 and TRBJ2-3; TRBD2 matches 7 bases. Germline V gives CDR1 MRHNA, CDR2 SNTAGT. The trim removed 7 bases at V and 4 bases at J, leaving 8 bases unmatched. The CDR3 totals 14 residues. This CDR3 reads CASKPFAGADTQYF. The CDR3 region has the DNA TGTGCCAGCAAACCCTTTGCGGGGGCAGATACGCAGTATTTT.

The chain links TRBV19 to TRBJ2-1, with D tentatively TRBD2 (6 bases). This CDR3 is built from 12 residues. The V gene's germline CDR1 is LNHDA and CDR2 SQIVND (reference sequence). The V and J ends lost 3 bases and 9 bases respectively, with 9 bases between them. The CDR3 DNA follows: TGTGCCAGTAGTATGGTGGGGGGTGAGCAGTTCTTC. This sequence encodes CASSMVGGEQFF.

The chain uses TRBV23-1 and TRBJ2-7; 12 nucleotides match TRBD1. TRBV23-1 is recorded as an ORF, its role being uncertain. V dropped 8 bases and J dropped 7; count of bases not matched to a gene: 15. The CDR3 is 16 residues long. The CDR3 DNA reads TGCGCCAGCTACATTCCGGGACAGGGGGCGAGGGGGGAGCAGTACTTC. This translates into CASYIPGQGARGEQYF.

This clone appeared a few times. The rearrangement links TRBV5-1 to TRBJ2-1; TRBD1 matches 9 bases. CDR3 size: 14 residues. Germline CDR1 and CDR2: SGHRS and YFSETQ. J gave up 15 bases and V 1 base, and 11 bases lay outside the gene matches. Here the CDR3 reads CASSLNGAGTGRFF. The CDR3 DNA follows: TGCGCCAGCAGCTTGAACGGAGCCGGGACAGGGCGGTTCTTC.

The chain links TRBV5-6 to TRBJ1-4; TRBD1 matches 7 bases. CDR3 length equals 19 residues. Germline values: CDR1 SGHDT, CDR2 YYEEEE. With V trimmed by 3 bases and J by 0 bases, 14 bases remained unmatched. CDR3 in DNA: TGTGCCAGCAGCTCCCGTGGGACAGTCGTCACCTCAACTAATGAAAAACTGTTTTTT. It translates to CASSSRGTVVTSTNEKLFF.